Below are 8 T cell receptor beta chains sequenced from a single sample in a study of T cells in Graves' hyperthyroidism and ophthalmopathy (dated by TCRdb to between 2019 and 2020). The library was obtained by multiplex PCR. The data were produced on an Illumina HiSeq 2000. The TCR beta CDR3 regions were amplified from the RNA transcripts. A first-round RT-PCR of the TCR CDR3 used the HTBI primer set with the Qiagen OneStep RT-PCR kit. The public reads were reprocessed in TCRdb via fastp at Q25 and MiXCR, keeping in-frame beta chains. Rows with a matching CDR3 protein are joined into one entry that keeps the most common DNA and genes. Across this sample there are hundreds of thousands of distinct CDR3 sequences, with around 20% seen only once. About 48% of the sample belongs to the ten largest clones. The specimen was blood. These TCRs come from a man aged 40-50 years with Graves' hyperthyroidism.

V gene TRBV28 combines with J gene TRBJ1-2; TRBD1 agrees at 7 bases. V gave up 6 bases and J gave up 5 bases; unmatched junction bases: 6. This CDR3 has 13 residues. Germline V lookup: CDR1 MDHEN, CDR2 SYDVKM. The CDR3 nucleotides are TGTGCCAGCAGCCAGGGGGAAGGATATGGCTACACCTTC. This sequence encodes CASSQGEGYGYTF.

The V call is TRBV5-1, the J call TRBJ1-1; 8 nucleotides align to TRBD1. This CDR3 is built from 14 residues. Germline V lookup: CDR1 SGHRS, CDR2 YFSETQ. J lost 5 bases, V lost 3 bases, and 6 bases had no gene match. The CDR3 coding sequence is TGCGCCAGCAGCTCCGGACAGGGTGGGACTGAAGCTTTCTTT. It specifies CASSSGQGGTEAFF.

This clonotype was observed a handful of times. V gene TRBV12-3 or TRBV12-4 combines with J gene TRBJ2-2; D perhaps matches TRBD1 (6 bases). This CDR3 contains 14 residues. Trimming took 1 base from V and 4 from J, leaving 7 bases between them. The CDR3 nucleotides are TGTGCCAGCAGTTTAGGGACAGTCACCGGGGAGCTGTTTTTT. This sequence encodes CASSLGTVTGELFF.

This clonotype was observed at least ten times. This sequence joins TRBV19 and TRBJ1-5; D is unclear. The germline V gene has CDR1 LNHDA and CDR2 SQIVND (reference sequence). With 8 bases removed from V and 0 bases from J, the gap between germline ends came to 14 bases. This CDR3 has 15 amino acids. CDR3 DNA sequence: TGTGCCAGTCTTCCTCCCCGTGGTAGCAATCAGCCCCAGCATTTT. This sequence encodes CASLPPRGSNQPQHF.

In this sample, this clonotype turned up a few times. The genes are TRBV4-1 and TRBJ1-1; maybe TRBD1 (5 bases). Between the trimmed V and J ends, which lost 0 bases and 12 bases, there was a span of 14 bases. From germline, CDR1 is MGHRA and CDR2 YSYEKL. CDR3 length: 13 residues. CDR3 nucleotides: TGCGCCAGCAGCCAAGATCAGGGCGTCTGGTCTTTCTTT. Its protein product is CASSQDQGVWSFF.

This clonotype was seen ten or more times. The V call is TRBV20-1, the J call TRBJ1-2; 7 positions agree with TRBD1. There are 13 residues in the CDR3. V was clipped by 3 bases and J by 5 bases; unmatched bases: 6. Germline V lookup: CDR1 DFQATT, CDR2 SNEGSKA (reference sequence). The CDR3: CSASPQGWYGYTF. Here the CDR3 DNA reads TGCAGTGCTAGCCCACAGGGGTGGTATGGCTACACCTTC.

In its sample, this clonotype was seen many times. This chain uses TRBV7-2 with TRBJ2-3; perhaps TRBD1 as D (7 bases). With 3 bases removed from V and 8 bases from J, the gap between germline ends came to 15 bases. CDR1 is SGHTA and CDR2 is FQGNSA in the germline V gene. The CDR3 sequence is 14 residues long. The CDR3 nucleotides read TGTGCCAGCAGCTTGGCGGAGGGGGCAGGTACGCAGTATTTT. Translating gives CASSLAEGAGTQYF.

This clonotype was counted many times. CDR3 nucleotide sequence: TGTGCCAGCACTACGACGGGGGGTTCCGATCAGCCCCAGCATTTT. Translating it yields CASTTTGGSDQPQHF. The V call is TRBV28, the J call TRBJ1-5; a weak D match, TRBD1 (5 bases). Germline V gives CDR1 MDHEN, CDR2 SYDVKM. CDR3 length: 15 amino acids. V gave up 7 bases and J gave up 5 bases, with 18 bases separating them.